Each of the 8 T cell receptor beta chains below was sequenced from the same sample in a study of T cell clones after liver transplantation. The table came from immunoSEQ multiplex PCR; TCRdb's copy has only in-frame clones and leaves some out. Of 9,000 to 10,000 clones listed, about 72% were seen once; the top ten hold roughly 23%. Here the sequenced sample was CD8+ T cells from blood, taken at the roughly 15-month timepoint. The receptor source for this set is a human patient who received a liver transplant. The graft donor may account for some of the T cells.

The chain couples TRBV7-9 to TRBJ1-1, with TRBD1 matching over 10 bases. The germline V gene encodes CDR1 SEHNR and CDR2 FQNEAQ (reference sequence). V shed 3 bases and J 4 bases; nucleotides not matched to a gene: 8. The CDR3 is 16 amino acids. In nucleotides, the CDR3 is TGTGCCAGCAGCTTCGGACAGGGGGGAACTCTCACTGAAGCTTTCTTT. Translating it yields CASSFGQGGTLTEAFF.

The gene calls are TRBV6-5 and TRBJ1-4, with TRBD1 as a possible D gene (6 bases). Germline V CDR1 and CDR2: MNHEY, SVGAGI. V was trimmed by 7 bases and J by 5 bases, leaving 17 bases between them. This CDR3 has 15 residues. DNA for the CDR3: TGTGCCAGCAAACGGACAGTTATACGAAATGAAAAACTGTTTTTT. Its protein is CASKRTVIRNEKLFF.

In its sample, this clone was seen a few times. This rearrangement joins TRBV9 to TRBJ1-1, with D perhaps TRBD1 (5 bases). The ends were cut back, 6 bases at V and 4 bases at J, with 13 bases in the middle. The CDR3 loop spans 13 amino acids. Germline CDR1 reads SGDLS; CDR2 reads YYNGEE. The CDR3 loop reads CASNQGSGTEAFF. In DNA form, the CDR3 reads TGTGCCAGCAATCAGGGATCGGGCACTGAAGCTTTCTTT.

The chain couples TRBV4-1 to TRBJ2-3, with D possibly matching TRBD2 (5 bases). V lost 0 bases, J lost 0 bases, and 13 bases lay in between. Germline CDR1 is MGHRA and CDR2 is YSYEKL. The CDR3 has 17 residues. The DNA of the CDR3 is TGCGCCAGCAGCCAAGATAGGAGAGGGCCTAGCACAGATACGCAGTATTTT. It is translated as CASSQDRRGPSTDTQYF.

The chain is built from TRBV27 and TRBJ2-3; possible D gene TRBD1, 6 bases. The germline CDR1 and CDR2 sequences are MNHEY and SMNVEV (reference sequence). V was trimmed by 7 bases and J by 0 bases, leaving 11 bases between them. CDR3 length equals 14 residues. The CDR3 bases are TGTGCCAGCAAGGGGGTAAGGAGCACAGATACGCAGTATTTT. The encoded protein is CASKGVRSTDTQYF.

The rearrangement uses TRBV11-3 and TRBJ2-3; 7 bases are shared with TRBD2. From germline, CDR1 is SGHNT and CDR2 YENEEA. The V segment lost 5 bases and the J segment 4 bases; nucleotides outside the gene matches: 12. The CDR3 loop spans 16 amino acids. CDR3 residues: CASSTAGRSRPDTQYF. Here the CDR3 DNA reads TGTGCCAGCAGCACCGCCGGGAGGTCCCGCCCAGATACGCAGTATTTT.

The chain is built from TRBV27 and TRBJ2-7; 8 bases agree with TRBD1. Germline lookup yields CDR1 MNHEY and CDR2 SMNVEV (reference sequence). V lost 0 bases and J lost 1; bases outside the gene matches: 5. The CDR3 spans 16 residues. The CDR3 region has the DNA TGTGCCAGCAGTTTATCTCAGGGGGCGGGGTCCTACGAGCAGTACTTC. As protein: CASSLSQGAGSYEQYF.

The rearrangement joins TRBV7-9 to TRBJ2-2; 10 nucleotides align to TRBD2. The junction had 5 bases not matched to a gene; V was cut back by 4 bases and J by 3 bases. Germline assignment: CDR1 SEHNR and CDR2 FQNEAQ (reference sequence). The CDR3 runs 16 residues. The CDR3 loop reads CASSSWTSGDTGELFF. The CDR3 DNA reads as TGTGCCAGCAGCTCCTGGACTAGCGGTGACACCGGGGAGCTGTTTTTT.